This TCR beta chain was found in a study of graft-versus-host responses after intestinal transplantation. Study-wide points: High graft-versus-host to host-versus-graft T cell clonal ratios marked allografts of patients with graft-donor macrochimerism. In recipient marrow, GvH clones were found, and some appeared first in ileum or blood.

Germline assignment: CDR1 SGHDT and CDR2 YYEEEE. J lost 0 bases, V lost 0 bases, and 12 bases had no gene match. The CDR3 is made up of 18 amino acids. About this clone: Its antigen is undetermined.

The table came from immunoSEQ multiplex PCR; TCRdb's copy has only in-frame clones and leaves some out. The top ten clones hold 0.9% of a sample with around 100,000 clones, roughly 87% of them seen once. The chain is built from TRBV5-6 and TRBJ2-7; 7 bases are a match to TRBD1. This clonotype was obtained from a human donor who received an intestinal transplant. The input for sequencing was unstimulated CD4+ T cells sorted from spleen or lymph node cells, taken before intestinal transplant. Here the CDR3 reads CASSLVRTDRASSYEQYF. The CDR3 coding sequence is TGTGCCAGCAGCTTGGTAAGGACAGACAGGGCGAGCTCCTACGAGCAGTACTTC.